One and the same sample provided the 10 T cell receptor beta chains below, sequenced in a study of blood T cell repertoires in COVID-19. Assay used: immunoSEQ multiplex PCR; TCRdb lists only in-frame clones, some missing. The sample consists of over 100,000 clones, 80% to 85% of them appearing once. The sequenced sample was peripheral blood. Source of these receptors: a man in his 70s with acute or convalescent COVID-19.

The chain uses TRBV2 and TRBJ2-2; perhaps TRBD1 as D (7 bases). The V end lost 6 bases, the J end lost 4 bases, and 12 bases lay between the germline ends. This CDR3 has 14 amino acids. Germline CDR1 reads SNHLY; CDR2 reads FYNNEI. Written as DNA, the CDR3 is TGTGCCAGCAGAGGGGGGACAGTCACCGGGGAGCTGTTTTTT. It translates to CASRGGTVTGELFF.

CDR3 in DNA: TGTGCCAGCGGTACGGGACAGGGGCCCGATCAGCCCCAGCATTTT. Translating it yields CASGTGQGPDQPQHF. The rearrangement joins TRBV2 to TRBJ1-5, with 10 bases matching TRBD1. CDR1 is SNHLY, CDR2 FYNNEI, per germline. Trimming cost V 8 bases and J 5 bases; bases outside gene matches: 9. The CDR3 has 15 residues.

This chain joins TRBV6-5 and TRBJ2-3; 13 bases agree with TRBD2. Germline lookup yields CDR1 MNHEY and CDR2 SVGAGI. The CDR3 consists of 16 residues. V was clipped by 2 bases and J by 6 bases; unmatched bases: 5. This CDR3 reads CASSYRTSGRGDTQYF. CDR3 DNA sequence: TGTGCCAGCAGTTACCGGACTAGCGGGAGAGGGGATACGCAGTATTTT.

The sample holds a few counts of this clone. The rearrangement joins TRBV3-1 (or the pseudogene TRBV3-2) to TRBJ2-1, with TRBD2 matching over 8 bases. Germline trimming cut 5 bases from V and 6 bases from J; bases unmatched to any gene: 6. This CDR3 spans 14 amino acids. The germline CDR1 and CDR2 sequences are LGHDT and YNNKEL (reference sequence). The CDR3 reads CASSGSGSANEQFF. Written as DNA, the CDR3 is TGTGCCAGCAGCGGCAGCGGGAGTGCCAATGAGCAGTTCTTC.

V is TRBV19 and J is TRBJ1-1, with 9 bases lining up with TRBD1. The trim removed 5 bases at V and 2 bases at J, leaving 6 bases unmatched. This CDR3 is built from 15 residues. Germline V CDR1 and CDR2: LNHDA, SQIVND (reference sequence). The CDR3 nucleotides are TGTGCCAGTAGTCGCCCAACAGGGGGCAACACTGAAGCTTTCTTT. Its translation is CASSRPTGGNTEAFF.

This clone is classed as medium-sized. The CDR3 protein is CATSDVASEGTQYF. CDR3 nucleotides: TGTGCCACCAGTGATGTCGCTTCAGAGGGGACCCAGTACTTC. V is TRBV24-1 and J is TRBJ2-5; possibly TRBD2 for D (5 bases). The CDR3 has 14 residues. V lost 3 bases and J lost 7, with 14 bases in between. Per germline, CDR1 KGHDR and CDR2 SFDVKD.

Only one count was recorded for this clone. The CDR3 nucleotides read TGTGCCAGCAGCTTGTCAGGGGGGAAGGAGACCCAGTACTTC. It specifies CASSLSGGKETQYF. V and J are TRBV5-4 and TRBJ2-5; TRBD1 is a possible D gene (7 bases). The CDR3 runs to 14 residues. Trimming removed 1 base from V and 5 bases from J, with 12 bases in between. Germline CDR1 is SGHNT and CDR2 is YYREEE (reference sequence).

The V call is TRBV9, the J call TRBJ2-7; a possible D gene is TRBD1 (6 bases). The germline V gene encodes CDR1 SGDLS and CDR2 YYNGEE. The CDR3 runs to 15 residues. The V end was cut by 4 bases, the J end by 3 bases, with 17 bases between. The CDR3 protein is CASSPQGRGGYEQYF. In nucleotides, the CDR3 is TGTGCCAGCAGCCCCCAGGGGCGTGGGGGCTACGAGCAGTACTTC.

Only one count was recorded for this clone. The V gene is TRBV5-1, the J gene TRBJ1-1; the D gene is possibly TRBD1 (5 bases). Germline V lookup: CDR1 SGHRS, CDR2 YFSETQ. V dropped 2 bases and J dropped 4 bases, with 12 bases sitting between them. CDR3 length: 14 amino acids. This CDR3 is CASSFDLGGTEAFF. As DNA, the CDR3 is TGCGCCAGCAGCTTTGATCTGGGGGGCACTGAAGCTTTCTTT. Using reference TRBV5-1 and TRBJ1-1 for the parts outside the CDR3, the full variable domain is KAGVTQTPRYLIKTRGQQVTLSCSPISGHRSVSWYQQTPGQGLQFLFEYFSETQRNKGNFPGRFSGRQFSNSRSEMNVSTLELGDSALYLCASSFDLGGTEAFFGQGTRLTVV.

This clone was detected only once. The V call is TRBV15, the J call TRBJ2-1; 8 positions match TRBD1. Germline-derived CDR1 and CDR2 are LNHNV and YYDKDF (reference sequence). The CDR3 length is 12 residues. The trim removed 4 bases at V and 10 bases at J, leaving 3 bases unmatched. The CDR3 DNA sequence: TGTGCCACCAGCATCCGGACAGGGGAGCAGTTCTTC. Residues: CATSIRTGEQFF.